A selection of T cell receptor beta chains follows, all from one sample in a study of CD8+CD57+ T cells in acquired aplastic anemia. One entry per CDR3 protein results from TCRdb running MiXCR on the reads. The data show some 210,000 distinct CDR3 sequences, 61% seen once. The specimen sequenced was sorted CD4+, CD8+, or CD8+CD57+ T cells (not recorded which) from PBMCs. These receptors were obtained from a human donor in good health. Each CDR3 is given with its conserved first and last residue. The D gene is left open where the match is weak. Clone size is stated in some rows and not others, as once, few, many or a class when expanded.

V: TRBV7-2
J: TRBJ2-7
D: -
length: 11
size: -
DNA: TGTGCCAGCAGCAAAACGGCCGAGCAGTACTTC
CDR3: CASSKTAEQYF

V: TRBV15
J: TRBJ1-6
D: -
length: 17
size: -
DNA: TGTGCCACCAGCAGAGCTGGTTTCGGCTCCTATAATTCACCCCTCCACTTT
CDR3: CATSRAGFGSYNSPLHF

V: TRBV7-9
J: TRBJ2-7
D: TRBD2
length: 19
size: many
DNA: TGTGCCAGCAGCCTCAACGAACCTACTCAGCGGGGGCCCTCCTACGAGCAGTACTTC
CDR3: CASSLNEPTQRGPSYEQYF

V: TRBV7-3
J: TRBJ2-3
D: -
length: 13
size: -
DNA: TGTGCCAGCAGCGCGAGGGCTGCAGATACGCAGTATTTT
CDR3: CASSARAADTQYF

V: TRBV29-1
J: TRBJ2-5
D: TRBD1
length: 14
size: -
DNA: TGCAGCGTTGGCGGGGGACAGGGAGGGAAGACCCAGTACTTC
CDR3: CSVGGGQGGKTQYF

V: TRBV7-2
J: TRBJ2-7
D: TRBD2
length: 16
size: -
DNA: TGTGCCAGCAGCTTTTCTAGCGGGGGGGCGTCCTACGAGCAGTACTTC
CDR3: CASSFSSGGASYEQYF

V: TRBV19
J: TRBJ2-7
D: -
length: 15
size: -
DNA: TGTGCCAGTAGTATAGGGACGGGGCCGGGCTACGAGCAGTACTTC
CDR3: CASSIGTGPGYEQYF

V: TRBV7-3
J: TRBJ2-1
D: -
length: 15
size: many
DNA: TGTGCCAGCAGCTTAAACCCCTACTCCTACAATGAGCAGTTCTTC
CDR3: CASSLNPYSYNEQFF

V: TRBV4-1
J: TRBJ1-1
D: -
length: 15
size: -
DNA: TGCGCCAGCAGCCTTTTGACAGATGCGAACACTGAAGCTTTCTTT
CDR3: CASSLLTDANTEAFF

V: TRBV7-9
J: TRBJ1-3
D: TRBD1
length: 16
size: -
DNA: TGTGCCAGCAGCTTTTCGGGGGACAGCCCATCAAACACCATATATTTT
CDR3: CASSFSGDSPSNTIYF

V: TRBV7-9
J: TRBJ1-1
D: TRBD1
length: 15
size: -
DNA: TGTGCCAGCAGCTTCGTTAGGGGGCGCAACACTGAAGCTTTCTTT
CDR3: CASSFVRGRNTEAFF

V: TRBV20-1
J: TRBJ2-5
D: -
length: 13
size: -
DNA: TGCAGTGCTAGACTGACAGTATGGGAGACCCAGTACTTC
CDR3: CSARLTVWETQYF

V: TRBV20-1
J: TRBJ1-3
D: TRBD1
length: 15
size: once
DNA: TGCAGTGCTGCACAGGGGCGGAACTCTGGAAACACCATATATTTT
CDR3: CSAAQGRNSGNTIYF

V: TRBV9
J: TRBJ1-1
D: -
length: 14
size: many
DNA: TGTGCCAGCACCCTGGGGGGGGTACCCACTGAAGCTTTCTTT
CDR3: CASTLGGVPTEAFF

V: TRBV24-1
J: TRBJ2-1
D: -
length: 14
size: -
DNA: TGTGCCACCGGACCTGGTGGGACCGGTAATGAGCAGTTCTTC
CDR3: CATGPGGTGNEQFF

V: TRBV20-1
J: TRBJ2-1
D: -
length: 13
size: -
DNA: TGCAGTGCTGGACAACGCCCCTACAATGAGCAGTTCTTC
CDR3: CSAGQRPYNEQFF

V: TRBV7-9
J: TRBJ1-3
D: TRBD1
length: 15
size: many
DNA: TGTGCCAGCAGCGGGACAGGGGGCTCTGGAAACACCATATATTTT
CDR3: CASSGTGGSGNTIYF

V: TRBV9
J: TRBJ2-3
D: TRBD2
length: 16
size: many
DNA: TGTGCCAGCAGCGTAGGGAGCGGGGGGGACACAGATACGCAGTATTTT
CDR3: CASSVGSGGDTDTQYF

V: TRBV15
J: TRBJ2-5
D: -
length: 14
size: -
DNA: TGTGCCACCAGCAGATCGGCGTTTGTAGAGACCCAGTACTTC
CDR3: CATSRSAFVETQYF

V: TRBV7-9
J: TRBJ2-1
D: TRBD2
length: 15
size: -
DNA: TGTGCCAGCAGCTCACTAGCGGGGGGGCTTGGCGAGCAGTTCTTC
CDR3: CASSSLAGGLGEQFF

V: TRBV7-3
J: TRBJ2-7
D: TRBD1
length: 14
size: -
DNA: TGTGCCAGCAGCCCGGGACAGCATGCCTACGAGCAGTACTTC
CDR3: CASSPGQHAYEQYF

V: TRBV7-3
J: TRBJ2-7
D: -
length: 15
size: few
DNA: TGTGCCAGCAGCACCGTGACAGGCCCAGGCTACGAGCAGTACTTC
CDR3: CASSTVTGPGYEQYF

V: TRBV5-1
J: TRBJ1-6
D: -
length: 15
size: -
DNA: TGCGCCAGCAGCCGGTCGGGCTCCTATAATTCACCCCTCCACTTT
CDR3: CASSRSGSYNSPLHF

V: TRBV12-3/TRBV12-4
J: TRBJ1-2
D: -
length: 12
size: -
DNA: TGTGCCACCCTGGGGAGGCGGGGAGGCTACACCTTC
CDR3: CATLGRRGGYTF

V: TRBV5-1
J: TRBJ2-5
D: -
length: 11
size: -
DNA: TGCGCCAGCAGCTTGTACGAGACCCAGTACTTC
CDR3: CASSLYETQYF

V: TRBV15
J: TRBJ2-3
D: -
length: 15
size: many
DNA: TGTGCCACCAGCAGAGGTAGCAGCCCCACAGATACGCAGTATTTT
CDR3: CATSRGSSPTDTQYF

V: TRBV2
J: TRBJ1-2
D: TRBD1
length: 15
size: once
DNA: TGTGCCAGCACCCCCTCGACAGGGCCGTCATATGGCTACACCTTC
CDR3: CASTPSTGPSYGYTF

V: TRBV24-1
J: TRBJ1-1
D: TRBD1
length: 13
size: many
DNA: TGTGCCACCAGGCGAGGACAGGGCACTGAAGCTTTCTTT
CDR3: CATRRGQGTEAFF

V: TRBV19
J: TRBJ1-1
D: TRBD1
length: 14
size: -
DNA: TGTGCCAGTAGTCCGGCGGACAGGGGTACTGAAGCTTTCTTT
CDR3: CASSPADRGTEAFF

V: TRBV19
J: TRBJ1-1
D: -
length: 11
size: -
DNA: TGTGCCAGTAGTATTCCATCAGAAGCTTTCTTT
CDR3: CASSIPSEAFF

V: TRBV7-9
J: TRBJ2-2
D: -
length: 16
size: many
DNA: TGTGCCAGCAAGAATACAGGGATCGGAAACACCGGGGAGCTGTTTTTT
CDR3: CASKNTGIGNTGELFF

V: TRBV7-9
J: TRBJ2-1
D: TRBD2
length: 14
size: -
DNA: TGTGCCAGCAGCTTAGGTGGGGGGGAGAATGAGCAGTTCTTC
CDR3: CASSLGGGENEQFF

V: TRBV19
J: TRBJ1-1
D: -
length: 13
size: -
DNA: TGTGCCAGTAGTAGGAGGGGGTACACTGAAGCTTTCTTT
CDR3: CASSRRGYTEAFF

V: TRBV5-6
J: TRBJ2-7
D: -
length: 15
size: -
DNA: TGTGCCAGCAGCTTCACAGAGGGGTTAAACTACGAGCAGTACTTC
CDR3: CASSFTEGLNYEQYF

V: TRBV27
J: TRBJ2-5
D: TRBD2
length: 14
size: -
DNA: TGTGCCAGCAGTCACAAGACTAGCAGGGAGACCCAGTACTTC
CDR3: CASSHKTSRETQYF

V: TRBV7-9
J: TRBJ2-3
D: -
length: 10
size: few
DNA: TGTGCCAGCAGCCCACTGGCTCAGTATTTT
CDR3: CASSPLAQYF

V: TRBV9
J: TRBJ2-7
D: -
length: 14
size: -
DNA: TGTGCCAGCAGCGTAGTAGGGTACGGGGACGAGCAGTACTTC
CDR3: CASSVVGYGDEQYF

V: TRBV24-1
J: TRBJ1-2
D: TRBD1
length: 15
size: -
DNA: TGTGCCACCCAAAGGACAGGTATTCTTCCATATGGCTACACCTTC
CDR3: CATQRTGILPYGYTF

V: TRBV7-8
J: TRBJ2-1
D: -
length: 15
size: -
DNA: TGTGCCAGCAGCTTAGCCCGTGCGGTCTACAATGAGCAGTTCTTC
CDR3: CASSLARAVYNEQFF

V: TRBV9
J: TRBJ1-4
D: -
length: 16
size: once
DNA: TGTGCCAGCAGCCAAGGACAGAGCGCAACTAATGAAAAACTGTTTTTT
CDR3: CASSQGQSATNEKLFF

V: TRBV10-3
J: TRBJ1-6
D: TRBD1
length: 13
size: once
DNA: TGTGCCATCAGTGAGGGGACAGGTGCACCCCTCCACTTT
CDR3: CAISEGTGAPLHF

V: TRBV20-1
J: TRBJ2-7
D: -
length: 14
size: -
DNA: TGCAGTGCTAGAAGGATAGGAGATTCGTACGAGCAGTACTTC
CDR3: CSARRIGDSYEQYF

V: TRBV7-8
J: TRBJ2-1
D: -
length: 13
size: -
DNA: TGTGCCAGCAGCTTAGAAATTAACAATGAGCAGTTCTTC
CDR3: CASSLEINNEQFF

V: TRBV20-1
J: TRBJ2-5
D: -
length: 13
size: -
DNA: TGCAGTGCGCCCGCCTGGGCTGGGGAGACCCAGTACTTC
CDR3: CSAPAWAGETQYF

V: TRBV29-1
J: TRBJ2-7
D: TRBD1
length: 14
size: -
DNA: TGCAGCGTTGTCCCGAGGGACAGGACCTACGAGCAGTACTTC
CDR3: CSVVPRDRTYEQYF